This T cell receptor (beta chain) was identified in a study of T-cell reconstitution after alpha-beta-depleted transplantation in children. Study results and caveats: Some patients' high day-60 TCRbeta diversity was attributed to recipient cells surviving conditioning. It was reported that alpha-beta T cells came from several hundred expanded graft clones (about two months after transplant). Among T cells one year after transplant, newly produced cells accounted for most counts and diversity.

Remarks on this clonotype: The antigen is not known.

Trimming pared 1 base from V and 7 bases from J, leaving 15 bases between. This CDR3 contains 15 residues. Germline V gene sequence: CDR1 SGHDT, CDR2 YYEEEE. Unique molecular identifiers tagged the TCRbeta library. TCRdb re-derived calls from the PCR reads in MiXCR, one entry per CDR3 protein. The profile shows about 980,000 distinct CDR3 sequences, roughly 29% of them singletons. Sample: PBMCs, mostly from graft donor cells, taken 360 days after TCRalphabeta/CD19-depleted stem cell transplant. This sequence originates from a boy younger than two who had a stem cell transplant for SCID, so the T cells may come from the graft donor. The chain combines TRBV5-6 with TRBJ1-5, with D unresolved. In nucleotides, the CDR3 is TGTGCCAGCAGCTTGAGAGGTGTGAGAACGCAGCCCCAGCATTTT. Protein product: CASSLRGVRTQPQHF.